This T cell receptor (beta chain) was obtained from a study of regulatory T cells in long-lasting Graves disease. HTBI primers from iRepertoire and Arm-PCR of CDR3 regions yielded the TCR beta libraries. In the original processing: Identification across samples found approximately 60 TRBV and around 15 TRBJ segments. TCRdb fed the multiplex PCR reads into MiXCR, producing one record per CDR3 protein. TCRdb assigned the V and J calls; the authors' analysis was not used. Of a few hundred thousand distinct CDR3 sequences listed, around a fifth were seen once; the top ten hold around 13%. Time point specified: persistent/refractory GD, antithyroid drugs over 5 years with positive TRAb. The TCR library was prepared using RNA isolated from PBMCs. Study-level points and caveats: Persistent patients shared 2,500 to 3,000 public clonotypes among themselves. Newly diagnosed patients shared fewer, at more than 850.

The CDR3 runs to 15 residues. V was trimmed by 3 bases and J by 10 bases, leaving 16 bases between them. Per the germline V gene, CDR1 is SGHDN and CDR2 is FVKESK. Note on this clonotype: Its specificity is unknown.

The sequencing used peripheral blood mononuclear cells (PBMCs), collected when the disease was refractory, from a patient treated with antithyroid drugs. The chain is built from TRBV14 and TRBJ1-6, with D possibly matching TRBD1 (6 bases). The clonotype originates from a female donor with Graves disease. CDR3 DNA sequence: TGTGCCAGCAGCCATTCCACAGGGAGGATCTCACCCCTCCACTTT. Its protein product is CASSHSTGRISPLHF.